Following are 2 T cell receptor beta chains from one sample sequenced in a study of blood T cell repertoires in COVID-19. Method: immunoSEQ multiplex PCR; TCRdb's copy keeps in-frame clones and lacks some. The table includes roughly 170,000 clones, roughly 84% detected once. Sequenced: PBMCs or T cells enriched from blood (not recorded which). The receptors here all came from a man in his 60s who had recovered from COVID-19.

This clone showed up just once. CDR3 nucleotides: TGTGCCAGTAGTCCATGGACAGTAACTGGCTACACCTTC. It codes for CASSPWTVTGYTF. This chain uses TRBV19 with TRBJ1-2, with D possibly TRBD1 on 6 matching bases. The CDR3 has 13 amino acids. With 5 bases removed from V and 7 bases from J, the gap between germline ends came to 14 bases. CDR1 and CDR2 from the germline V gene are LNHDA and SQIVND (reference sequence).

The chain couples TRBV6-4 to TRBJ2-2; TRBD2 matches 14 bases. The CDR3 spans 18 residues. Germline trimming cut 6 bases from V and 0 bases from J; bases unmatched to any gene: 6. The germline gives CDR1 MRHNA, CDR2 SNTAGT. The CDR3 bases are TGTGCCAGCAGCAAGGGACTAGCGGGAGACCCGAACACCGGGGAGCTGTTTTTT. It encodes CASSKGLAGDPNTGELFF.